These 5 T cell receptor beta chains originate from one sample sequenced in a study of blood T cells in healthy people across ages. Using a J-beta primer mix together with a sample-barcoded 5' primer, a second PCR was run for roughly 6 to 11 cycles. TCRdb redid the calling of the 5' RACE reads with MiXCR, one entry per CDR3 protein. The data hold roughly 790,000 distinct CDR3 sequences, with roughly 47% observed a single time. Sequenced material: blood. The receptor set was obtained from an older woman in good health.

This clonotype was picked up a small number of times. This chain uses TRBV6-5 with TRBJ2-7; D may be TRBD2 (6 bases). The V end was cut by 2 bases, the J end by 0 bases, with 17 bases between. The CDR3 runs to 17 residues. Germline loops: CDR1 MNHEY, CDR2 SVGAGI. The CDR3 DNA sequence: TGTGCCAGCAGTTACGCCGCCGGAGGGGTCGGCTCCTACGAGCAGTACTTC. It codes for CASSYAAGGVGSYEQYF.

This clonotype showed up just once. This chain connects TRBV12-3 or TRBV12-4 to TRBJ2-5; TRBD1 agrees at 10 bases. The J call is in doubt because the DNA end fits TRBJ2-4 better. The CDR3 is 13 residues long. Here the CDR3 DNA reads TGTGCCAGCAGTTACGGACAGGGGGACATTCAGTACTTC. Its protein is CASSYGQGDIQYF.

The chain carries TRBV4-2 and TRBJ2-4; D tentatively fits TRBD1 or TRBD2 (5 bases each). The J call may be faulty, since TRBJ2-7 better matches the DNA end. The CDR3 runs 19 residues. CDR1 is LGHNA, CDR2 YNFKEQ, per germline. The CDR3 protein is CASSQDRDPAAAEDYEQYF. CDR3 in DNA: TGTGCCAGCAGCCAAGACCGGGACCCCGCGGCTGCGGAGGACTACGAGCAGTACTTC.

The chain has TRBV5-1 and TRBJ2-5; 9 nucleotides align to TRBD1. CDR3 length: 16 amino acids. V shed 2 bases, J shed 7 bases, and the junction held 12 bases outside the gene matches. Germline assignment: CDR1 SGHRS and CDR2 YFSETQ. As DNA, the CDR3 is TGCGCCAGCAGCTTTGGGACAGGGCGAAACGCAGGGACCCAGTACTTC. It encodes CASSFGTGRNAGTQYF.

This clonotype came up once. This sequence joins TRBV20-1 and TRBJ2-5, with a tentative D call TRBD2 (5 bases). The J call could be wrong; TRBJ2-7 is a better fit for the DNA end. The CDR3 spans 12 residues. Germline loops: CDR1 DFQATT, CDR2 SNEGSKA (reference sequence). As DNA, the CDR3 is TGCAGTGCTGACCCAGGAGGAGGCGAGCAGTACTTC. It encodes CSADPGGGEQYF.